This T cell receptor (beta chain) was found in a study of T cell responses to AZD1222 COVID-19 vaccine. In the study overall: Second-dose intervals near 4 or 12 weeks were combined.

Libraries were prepared by immunoSEQ multiplex PCR; TCRdb keeps only in-frame clonotypes and omits some of them. Here the sample spans approximately 120,000 clones, more than 70% being singletons. As for this clone: Its antigen is as yet unknown.

Whole-study findings and limits: It was only a handful of AZD1222 recipients who were seropositive at baseline. Most donors were white British, females outnumbered males, and clonal diversity was possibly underestimated.

CDR1 and CDR2 (germline): SGHNT, YYREEE (reference sequence). The CDR3 covers 15 residues. V dropped 2 bases and J dropped 0 bases, with 11 bases sitting between them. The rearrangement links TRBV5-4 to TRBJ1-2; D perhaps matches TRBD1 (5 bases). The sequence was collected from an adult in good health. The material was peripheral blood, obtained on day 0 of AZD1222 vaccination. Written as DNA, the CDR3 is TGTGCCAGCAGCTTTATCGGCAGGGCTAACTATGGCTACACCTTC. Translating gives CASSFIGRANYGYTF.